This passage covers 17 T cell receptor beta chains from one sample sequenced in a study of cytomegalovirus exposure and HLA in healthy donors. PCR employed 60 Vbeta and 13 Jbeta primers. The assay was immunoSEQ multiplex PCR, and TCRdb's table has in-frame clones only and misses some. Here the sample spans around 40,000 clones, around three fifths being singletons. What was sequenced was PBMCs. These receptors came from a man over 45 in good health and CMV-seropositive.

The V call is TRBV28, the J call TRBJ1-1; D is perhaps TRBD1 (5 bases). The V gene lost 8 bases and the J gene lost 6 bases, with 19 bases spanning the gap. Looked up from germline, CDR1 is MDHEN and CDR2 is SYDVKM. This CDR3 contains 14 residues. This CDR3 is CASQVGGEIAEAFF. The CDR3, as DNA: TGTGCCAGCCAAGTGGGGGGGGAAATTGCTGAAGCTTTCTTT.

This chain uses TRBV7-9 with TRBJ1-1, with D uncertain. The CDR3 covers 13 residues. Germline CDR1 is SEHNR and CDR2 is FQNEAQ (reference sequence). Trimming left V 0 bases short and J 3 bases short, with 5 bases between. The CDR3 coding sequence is TGTGCCAGCAGCTTAGCGGCGGACACTGAAGCTTTCTTT. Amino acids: CASSLAADTEAFF.

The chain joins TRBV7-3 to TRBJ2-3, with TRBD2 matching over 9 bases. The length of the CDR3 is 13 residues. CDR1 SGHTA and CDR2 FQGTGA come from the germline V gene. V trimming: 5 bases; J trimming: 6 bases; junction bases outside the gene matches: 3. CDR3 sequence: CASSLLAGDTQYF. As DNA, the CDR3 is TGTGCCAGCAGCCTTCTAGCGGGGGATACGCAGTATTTT.

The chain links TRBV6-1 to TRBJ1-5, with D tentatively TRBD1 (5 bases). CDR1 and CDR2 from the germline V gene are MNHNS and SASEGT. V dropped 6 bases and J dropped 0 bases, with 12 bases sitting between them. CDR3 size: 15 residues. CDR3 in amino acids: CASRGDFYSNQPQHF. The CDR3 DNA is TGTGCCAGCAGAGGGGACTTTTATAGCAATCAGCCCCAGCATTTT.

CDR3 in DNA: TGTGCCAGCAGCTTGACGCAGCGCGGCGAGCAGTTCTTC. It translates to CASSLTQRGEQFF. This chain links TRBV11-2 with TRBJ2-1, with D uncertain. Germline CDR1 is SGHAT and CDR2 is FQNNGV. The CDR3 sequence is 13 residues long. V was shortened by 3 bases and J by 10 bases, with 13 bases between the two germline ends.

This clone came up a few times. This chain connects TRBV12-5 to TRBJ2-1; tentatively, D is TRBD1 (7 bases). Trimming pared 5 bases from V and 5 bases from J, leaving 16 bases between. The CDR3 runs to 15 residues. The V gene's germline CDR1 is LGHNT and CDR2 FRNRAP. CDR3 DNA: TGTGCTAGTGGTCCCAGGGGGGCGATGGACAATGAGCAGTTCTTC. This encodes CASGPRGAMDNEQFF.

The CDR3 bases are TGCGCCAGCAGCCAAGAAGCCACCTACCACACTGAAGCTTTCTTT. Translating it yields CASSQEATYHTEAFF. This chain joins TRBV4-3 and TRBJ1-1; no clear D. The germline gives CDR1 LGHNA, CDR2 YSLEER. V lost 0 bases and J 3 bases, leaving 11 bases between the germline ends. The CDR3 totals 15 residues.

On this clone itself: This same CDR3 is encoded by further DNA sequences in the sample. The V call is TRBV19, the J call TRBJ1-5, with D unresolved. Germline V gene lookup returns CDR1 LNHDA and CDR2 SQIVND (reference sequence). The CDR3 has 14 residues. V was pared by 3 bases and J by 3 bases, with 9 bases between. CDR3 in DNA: TGTGCCAGTAGTATTCTCAGTTCCAATCAGCCCCAGCATTTT. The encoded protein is CASSILSSNQPQHF. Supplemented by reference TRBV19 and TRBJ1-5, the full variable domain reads DGGITQSPKYLFRKEGQNVTLSCEQNLNHDAMYWYRQDPGQGLRLIYYSQIVNDFQKGDIAEGYSVSREKKESFPLTVTSAQKNPTAFYLCASSILSSNQPQHFGDGTRLSIL.

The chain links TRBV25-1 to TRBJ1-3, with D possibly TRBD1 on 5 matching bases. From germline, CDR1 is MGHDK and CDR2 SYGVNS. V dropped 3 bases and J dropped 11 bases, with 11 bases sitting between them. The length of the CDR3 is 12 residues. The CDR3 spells CASSEQGLAIYF. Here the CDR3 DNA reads TGTGCCAGCAGTGAGCAGGGTTTGGCCATATATTTT.

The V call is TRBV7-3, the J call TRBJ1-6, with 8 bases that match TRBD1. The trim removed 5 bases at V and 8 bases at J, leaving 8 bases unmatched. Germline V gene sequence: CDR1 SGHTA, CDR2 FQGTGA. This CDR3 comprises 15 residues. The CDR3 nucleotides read TGTGCCAGCAGCGCTGGACAGGGACGGGATTCACCCCTCCACTTT. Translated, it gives CASSAGQGRDSPLHF.

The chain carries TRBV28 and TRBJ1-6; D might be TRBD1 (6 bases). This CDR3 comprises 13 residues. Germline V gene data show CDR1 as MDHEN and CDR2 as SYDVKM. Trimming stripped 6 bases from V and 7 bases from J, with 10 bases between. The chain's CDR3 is CASRQQGNSPLHF. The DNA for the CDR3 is TGTGCCAGCAGGCAACAGGGAAATTCACCCCTCCACTTT.

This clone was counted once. CDR3 region: CASMGGTGCYGYTF. DNA for the CDR3: TGCGCCAGCATGGGCGGGACAGGGTGCTATGGCTACACCTTC. The chain combines TRBV10-1 with TRBJ1-2; 9 bases agree with TRBD1. The CDR3 covers 14 residues. Germline lookup yields CDR1 WNHNN and CDR2 SYGVQD (reference sequence). V dropped 7 bases and J dropped 4; count of bases not matched to a gene: 7.

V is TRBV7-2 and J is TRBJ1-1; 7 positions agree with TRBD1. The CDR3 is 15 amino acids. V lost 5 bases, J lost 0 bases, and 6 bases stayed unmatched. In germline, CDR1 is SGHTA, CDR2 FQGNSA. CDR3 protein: CASSAPGTVNTEAFF. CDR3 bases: TGTGCCAGCAGCGCACCCGGGACAGTGAACACTGAAGCTTTCTTT.

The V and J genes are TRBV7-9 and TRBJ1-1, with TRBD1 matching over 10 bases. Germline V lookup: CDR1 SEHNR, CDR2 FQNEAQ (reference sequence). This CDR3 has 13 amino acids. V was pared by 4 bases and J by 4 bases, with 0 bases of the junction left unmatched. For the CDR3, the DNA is TGTGCCAGCAGCTGGACAGGGGGCACTGAAGCTTTCTTT. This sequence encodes CASSWTGGTEAFF.

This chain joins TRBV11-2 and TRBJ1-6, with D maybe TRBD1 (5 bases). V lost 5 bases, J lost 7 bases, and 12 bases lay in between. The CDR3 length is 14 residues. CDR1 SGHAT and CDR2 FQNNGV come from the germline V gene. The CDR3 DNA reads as TGTGCCAGCAGCCTCAGGGAAGGGAATTCACCCCTCCACTTT. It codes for CASSLREGNSPLHF.

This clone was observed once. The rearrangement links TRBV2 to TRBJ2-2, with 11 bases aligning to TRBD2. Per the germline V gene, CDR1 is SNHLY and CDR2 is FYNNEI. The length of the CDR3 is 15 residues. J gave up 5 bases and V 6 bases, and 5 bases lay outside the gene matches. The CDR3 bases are TGTGCCAGCAGGGCTAGCGGGGGGCTAACCGGGGAGCTGTTTTTT. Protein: CASRASGGLTGELFF.

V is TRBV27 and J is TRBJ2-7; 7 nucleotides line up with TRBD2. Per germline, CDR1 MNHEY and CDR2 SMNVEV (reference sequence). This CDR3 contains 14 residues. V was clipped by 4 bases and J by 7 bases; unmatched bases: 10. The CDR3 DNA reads TGTGCCAGCAGTTCCACAGCGGGGAGCTCGGAGCAGTACTTC. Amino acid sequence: CASSSTAGSSEQYF.